Each of the 5 T cell receptor beta chains below was sequenced from the same sample in a study of cytomegalovirus exposure and HLA in healthy donors. The PCR used 60 Vbeta and 13 Jbeta primers. TCRdb's copy holds only in-frame clones and misses some; the assay was immunoSEQ multiplex PCR. The table shows about 140,000 clones, with around 87% occurring only once. The sequenced sample was PBMCs. The receptors stem from a young woman in good health and CMV-seronegative.

The V and J genes are TRBV18 and TRBJ2-3; D is possibly TRBD1 (5 bases). Germline CDR1 KGHSH, CDR2 LQKENI. V shed 1 base and J shed 3 bases, with 5 bases lying between them. The CDR3 length is 13 residues. The CDR3 nucleotides are TGTGCCAGCTCACCACAGGGGACAGATACGCAGTATTTT. Its protein is CASSPQGTDTQYF.

The V and J genes are TRBV7-8 and TRBJ2-7, with D possibly matching TRBD1 (5 bases). V lost 1 base and J 4 bases, leaving 11 bases between the germline ends. CDR1 and CDR2 from the germline V gene are SGHVS and FQNEAQ. The CDR3 runs to 14 residues. The chain's CDR3 is CASSLGGAWYEQYF. CDR3 DNA: TGTGCCAGCAGCTTAGGGGGCGCTTGGTACGAGCAGTACTTC. The whole variable domain, filled in from reference TRBV7-8 and TRBJ2-7, reads GAGVSQSPRYKVAKRGQDVALRCDPISGHVSLFWYQQALGQGPEFLTYFQNEAQLDKSGLPSDRFFAERPEGSVSTLKIQRTQQEDSAVYLCASSLGGAWYEQYFGPGTRLTVT.

The chain carries TRBV7-2 and TRBJ2-7, with D tentatively TRBD2 (6 bases). This CDR3 contains 13 residues. Per germline, CDR1 SGHTA and CDR2 FQGNSA. V lost 3 bases and J lost 1, with 7 bases in between. The CDR3 protein is CASSFGRSYEQYF. The CDR3 DNA reads as TGTGCCAGCAGCTTTGGGAGGTCCTACGAGCAGTACTTC.

J is TRBJ1-1 and V is TRBV18; weak D call: TRBD1 (5 bases). The CDR3 is 15 residues long. Trimming cost V 2 bases and J 7 bases, with 17 bases left between them. The germline CDR1 and CDR2 sequences are KGHSH and LQKENI. The CDR3 loop reads CASSPLAGGGGEAFF. CDR3 nucleotide sequence: TGTGCCAGCTCACCATTGGCGGGGGGAGGTGGTGAAGCTTTCTTT.

The sample holds a few counts of this clone. Distinct nucleotide sequences in the sample also encode this CDR3. The genes are TRBV6-6 and TRBJ2-7, with D possibly matching TRBD2 (6 bases). Looked up from germline, CDR1 is MNHNY and CDR2 is SVGAGI (reference sequence). Deletions cut 5 bases from V and 7 bases from J, with 21 bases between. CDR3 length equals 15 residues. CDR3 bases: TGTGCCAGCAGTGGGGGGATTGGGTTTCATACGGAGCAGTACTTC. It codes for CASSGGIGFHTEQYF.